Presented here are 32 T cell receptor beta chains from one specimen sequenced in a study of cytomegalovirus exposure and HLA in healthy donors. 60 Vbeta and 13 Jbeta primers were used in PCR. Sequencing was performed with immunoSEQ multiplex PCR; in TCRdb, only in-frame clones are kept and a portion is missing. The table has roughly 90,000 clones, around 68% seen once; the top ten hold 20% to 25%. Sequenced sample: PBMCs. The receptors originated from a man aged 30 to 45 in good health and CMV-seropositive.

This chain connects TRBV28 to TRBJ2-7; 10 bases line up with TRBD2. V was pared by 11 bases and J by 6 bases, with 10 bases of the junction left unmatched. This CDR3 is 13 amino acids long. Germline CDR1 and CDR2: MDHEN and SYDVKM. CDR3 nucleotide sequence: TGTGCCTCTCCACTAGCGGGACGGAGCGAGCAGTACTTC. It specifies CASPLAGRSEQYF. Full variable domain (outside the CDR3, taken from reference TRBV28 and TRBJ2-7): DVKVTQSSRYLVKRTGEKVFLECVQDMDHENMFWYRQDPGLGLRLIYFSYDVKMKEKGDIPEGYSVSREKKERFSLILESASTNQTSMYLCASPLAGRSEQYFGPGTRLTVT.

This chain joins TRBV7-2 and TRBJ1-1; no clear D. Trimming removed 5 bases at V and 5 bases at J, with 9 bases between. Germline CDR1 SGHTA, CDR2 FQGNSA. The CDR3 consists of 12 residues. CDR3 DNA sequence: TGTGCCAGCAGCCAGTTTAAGACTGAAGCTTTCTTT. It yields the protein CASSQFKTEAFF.

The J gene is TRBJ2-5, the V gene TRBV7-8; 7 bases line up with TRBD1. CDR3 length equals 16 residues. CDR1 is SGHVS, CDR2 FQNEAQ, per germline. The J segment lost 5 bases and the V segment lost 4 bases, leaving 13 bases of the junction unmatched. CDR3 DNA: TGTGCCAGCAGCTCCGGGACAGCCCAAGGCCAGGAGACCCAGTACTTC. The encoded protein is CASSSGTAQGQETQYF.

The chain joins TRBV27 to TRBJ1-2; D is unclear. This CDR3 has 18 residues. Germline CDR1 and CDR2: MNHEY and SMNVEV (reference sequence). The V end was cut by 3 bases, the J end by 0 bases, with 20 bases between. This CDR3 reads CASSFFELWAVANYGYTF. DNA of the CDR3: TGTGCCAGCAGTTTTTTTGAGTTATGGGCCGTCGCTAACTATGGCTACACCTTC.

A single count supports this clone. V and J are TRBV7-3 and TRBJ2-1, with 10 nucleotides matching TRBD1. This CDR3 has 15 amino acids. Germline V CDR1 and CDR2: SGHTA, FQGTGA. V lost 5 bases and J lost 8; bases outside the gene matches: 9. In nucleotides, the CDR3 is TGTGCCAGCAGCCCTACGACAGGGGGCACCCATGAGCAGTTCTTC. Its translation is CASSPTTGGTHEQFF.

CDR3: CASSPGGGRRGGMYNEQFF. CDR3 sequence (DNA): TGTGCCAGCAGCCCCGGGGGGGGGCGGCGGGGGGGTATGTACAATGAGCAGTTCTTC. The J gene is TRBJ2-1, the V gene TRBV7-8; 9 bases are a match to TRBD2. Per the germline V gene, CDR1 is SGHVS and CDR2 is FQNEAQ. This CDR3 has 19 residues. V shed 5 bases and J 4 bases; nucleotides not matched to a gene: 18.

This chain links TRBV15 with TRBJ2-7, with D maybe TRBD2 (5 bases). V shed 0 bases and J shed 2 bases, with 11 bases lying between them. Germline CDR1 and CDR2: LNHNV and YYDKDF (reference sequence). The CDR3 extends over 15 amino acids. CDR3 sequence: CATSRDEGPTYEQYF. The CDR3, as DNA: TGTGCCACCAGCAGAGATGAGGGTCCTACCTACGAGCAGTACTTC.

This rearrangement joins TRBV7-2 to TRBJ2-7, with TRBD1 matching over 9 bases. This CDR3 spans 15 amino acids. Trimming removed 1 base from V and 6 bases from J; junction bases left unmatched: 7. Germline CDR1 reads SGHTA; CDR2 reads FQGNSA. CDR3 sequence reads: CASSLGSGTGSEQYF. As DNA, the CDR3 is TGTGCCAGCAGCTTAGGTTCCGGGACAGGGAGCGAGCAGTACTTC.

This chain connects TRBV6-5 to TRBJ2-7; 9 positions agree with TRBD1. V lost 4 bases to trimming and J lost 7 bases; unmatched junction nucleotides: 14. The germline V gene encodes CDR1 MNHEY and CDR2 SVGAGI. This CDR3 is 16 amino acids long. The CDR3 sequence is CASSSSEQGARAEQYF. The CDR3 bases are TGTGCCAGCAGTTCTTCCGAACAGGGGGCGAGGGCAGAGCAGTACTTC.

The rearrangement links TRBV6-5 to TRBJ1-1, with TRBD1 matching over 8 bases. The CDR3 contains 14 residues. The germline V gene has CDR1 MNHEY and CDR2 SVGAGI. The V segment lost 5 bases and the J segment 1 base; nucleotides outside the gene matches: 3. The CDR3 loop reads CASSRTGPNTEAFF. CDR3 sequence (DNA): TGTGCCAGCAGTAGGACAGGGCCGAACACTGAAGCTTTCTTT.

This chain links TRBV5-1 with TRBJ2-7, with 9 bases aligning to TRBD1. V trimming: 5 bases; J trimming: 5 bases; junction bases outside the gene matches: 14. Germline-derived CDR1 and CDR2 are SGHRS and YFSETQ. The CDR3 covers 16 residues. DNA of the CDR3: TGCGCCAGCAGTCTAGGACAGGGGCCCGCGGTCAACGAGCAGTACTTC. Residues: CASSLGQGPAVNEQYF.

The CDR3 loop is CSAGGIAGQETQYF. CDR3 in DNA: TGCAGCGCGGGGGGGATAGCGGGCCAAGAGACCCAGTACTTC. This chain links TRBV29-1 with TRBJ2-5; 8 nucleotides agree with TRBD2. The junction had 8 bases not matched to a gene; V was cut back by 7 bases and J by 1 base. Germline V lookup: CDR1 SQVTM, CDR2 ANQGSEA. This CDR3 has 14 amino acids.

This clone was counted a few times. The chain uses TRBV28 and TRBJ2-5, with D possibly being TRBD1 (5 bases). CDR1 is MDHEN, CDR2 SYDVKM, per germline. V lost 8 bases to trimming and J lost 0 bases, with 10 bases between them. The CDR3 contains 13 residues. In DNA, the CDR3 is TGTGCCAGCCACCCAGGGAACCAAGAGACCCAGTACTTC. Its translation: CASHPGNQETQYF. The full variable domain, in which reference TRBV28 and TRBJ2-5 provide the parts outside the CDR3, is DVKVTQSSRYLVKRTGEKVFLECVQDMDHENMFWYRQDPGLGLRLIYFSYDVKMKEKGDIPEGYSVSREKKERFSLILESASTNQTSMYLCASHPGNQETQYFGPGTRLLVL.

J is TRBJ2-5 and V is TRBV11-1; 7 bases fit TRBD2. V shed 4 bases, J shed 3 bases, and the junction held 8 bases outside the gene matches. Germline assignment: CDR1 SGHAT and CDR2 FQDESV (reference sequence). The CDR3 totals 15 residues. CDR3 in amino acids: CASSSLEGREETQYF. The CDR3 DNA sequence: TGTGCCAGCAGCTCCTTAGAGGGGAGGGAAGAGACCCAGTACTTC.

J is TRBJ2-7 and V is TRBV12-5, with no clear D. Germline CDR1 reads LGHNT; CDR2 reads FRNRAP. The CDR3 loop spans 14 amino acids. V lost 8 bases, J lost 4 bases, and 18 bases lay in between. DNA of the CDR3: TGTGCTAGTCCATTTCACATACCTTCGTACGAGCAGTACTTC. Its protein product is CASPFHIPSYEQYF.

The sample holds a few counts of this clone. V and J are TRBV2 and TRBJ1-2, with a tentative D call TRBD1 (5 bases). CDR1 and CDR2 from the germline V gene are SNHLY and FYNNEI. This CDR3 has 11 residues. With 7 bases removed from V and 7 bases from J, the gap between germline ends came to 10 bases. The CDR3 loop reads CASTRVGGYTF. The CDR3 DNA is TGTGCCAGCACCAGGGTGGGTGGCTACACCTTC.

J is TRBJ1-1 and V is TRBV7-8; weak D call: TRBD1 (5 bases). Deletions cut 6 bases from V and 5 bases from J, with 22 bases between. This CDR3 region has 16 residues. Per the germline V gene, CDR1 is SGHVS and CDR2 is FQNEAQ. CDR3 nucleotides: TGTGCCAGCAGTCCGACAGCTGGGGTTCGGCGGACTGAAGCTTTCTTT. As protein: CASSPTAGVRRTEAFF.

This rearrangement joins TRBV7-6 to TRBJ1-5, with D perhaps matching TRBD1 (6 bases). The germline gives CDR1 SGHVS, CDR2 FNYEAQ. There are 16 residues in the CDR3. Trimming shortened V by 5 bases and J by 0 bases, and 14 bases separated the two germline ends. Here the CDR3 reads CASSPGTPYSNQPQHF. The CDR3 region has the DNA TGTGCCAGCAGCCCAGGGACACCTTATAGCAATCAGCCCCAGCATTTT.

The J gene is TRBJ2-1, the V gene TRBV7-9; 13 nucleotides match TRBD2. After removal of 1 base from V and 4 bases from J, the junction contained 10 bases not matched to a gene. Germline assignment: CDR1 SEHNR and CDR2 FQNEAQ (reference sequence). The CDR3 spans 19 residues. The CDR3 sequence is CASSLEGRGLAGVYNEQFF. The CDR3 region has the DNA TGTGCCAGCAGCTTAGAAGGTAGAGGACTAGCGGGGGTTTACAATGAGCAGTTCTTC.

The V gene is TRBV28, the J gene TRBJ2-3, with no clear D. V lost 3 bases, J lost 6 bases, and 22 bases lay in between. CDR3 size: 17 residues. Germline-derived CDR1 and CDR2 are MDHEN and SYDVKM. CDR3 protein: CASSFPVGVTKVDTQYF. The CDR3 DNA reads TGTGCCAGCAGTTTCCCCGTCGGAGTTACTAAAGTGGATACGCAGTATTTT.

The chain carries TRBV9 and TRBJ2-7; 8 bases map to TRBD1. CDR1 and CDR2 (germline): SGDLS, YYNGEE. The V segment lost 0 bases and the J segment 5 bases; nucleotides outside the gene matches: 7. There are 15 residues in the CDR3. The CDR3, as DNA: TGTGCCAGCAGCGTAGATGGTCAGGGGGCCCACGAGCAGTACTTC. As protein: CASSVDGQGAHEQYF. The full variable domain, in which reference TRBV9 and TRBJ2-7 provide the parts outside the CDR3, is DSGVTQTPKHLITATGQRVTLRCSPRSGDLSVYWYQQSLDQGLQFLIQYYNGEERAKGNILERFSAQQFPDLHSELNLSSLELGDSALYFCASSVDGQGAHEQYFGPGTRLTVT.

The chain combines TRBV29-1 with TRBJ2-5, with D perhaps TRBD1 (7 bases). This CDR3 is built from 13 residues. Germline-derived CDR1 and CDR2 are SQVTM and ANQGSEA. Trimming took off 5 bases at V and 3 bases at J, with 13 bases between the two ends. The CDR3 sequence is CSVTQGGEETQYF. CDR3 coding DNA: TGCAGCGTTACCCAGGGGGGTGAAGAGACCCAGTACTTC.

For the CDR3, the DNA is TGTGCCAGCAGTCGAACAGGGGGCTTAGAGCCCCAGCATTTT. It specifies CASSRTGGLEPQHF. The rearrangement joins TRBV6-1 to TRBJ1-5, with 9 bases identical to TRBD1. The CDR3 runs 14 residues. Germline V gene sequence: CDR1 MNHNS, CDR2 SASEGT. After removal of 5 bases from V and 8 bases from J, the junction contained 7 bases not matched to a gene.

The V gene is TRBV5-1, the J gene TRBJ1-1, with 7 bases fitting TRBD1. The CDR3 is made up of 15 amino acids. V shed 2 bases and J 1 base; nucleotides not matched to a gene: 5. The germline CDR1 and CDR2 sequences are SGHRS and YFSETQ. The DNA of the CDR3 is TGCGCCAGCAGCTTAAGACAGGGCCAGAACACTGAAGCTTTCTTT. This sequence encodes CASSLRQGQNTEAFF.

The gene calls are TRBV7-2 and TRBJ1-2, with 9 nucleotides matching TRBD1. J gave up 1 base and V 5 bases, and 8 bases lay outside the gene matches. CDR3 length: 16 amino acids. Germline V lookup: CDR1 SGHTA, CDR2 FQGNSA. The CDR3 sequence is CASSRGRDRDNYGYTF. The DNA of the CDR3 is TGTGCCAGCAGCCGGGGCCGGGACAGGGATAACTATGGCTACACCTTC.

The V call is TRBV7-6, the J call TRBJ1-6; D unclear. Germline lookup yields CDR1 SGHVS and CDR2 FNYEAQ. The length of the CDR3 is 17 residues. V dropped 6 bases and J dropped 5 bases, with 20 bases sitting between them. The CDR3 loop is CASSSTPGTENNSPLHF. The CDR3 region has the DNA TGTGCCAGCAGTTCCACTCCGGGAACAGAAAATAATTCACCCCTCCACTTT.

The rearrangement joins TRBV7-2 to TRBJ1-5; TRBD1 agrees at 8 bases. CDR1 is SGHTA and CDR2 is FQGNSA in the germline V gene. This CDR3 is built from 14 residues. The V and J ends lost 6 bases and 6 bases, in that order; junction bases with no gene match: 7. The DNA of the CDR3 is TGTGCCAGCAGTTCCCCAGGGGGCGCTCAGCCCCAGCATTTT. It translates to CASSSPGGAQPQHF.

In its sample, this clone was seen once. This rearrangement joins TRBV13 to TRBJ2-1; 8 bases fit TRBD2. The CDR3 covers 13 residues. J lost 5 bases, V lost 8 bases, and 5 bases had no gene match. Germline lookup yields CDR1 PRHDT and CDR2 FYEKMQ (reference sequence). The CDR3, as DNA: TGTGCCAGCCGGACTAGCTCAGACAATGAGCAGTTCTTC. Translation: CASRTSSDNEQFF. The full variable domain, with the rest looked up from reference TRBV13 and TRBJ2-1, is AAGVIQSPRHLIKEKRETATLKCYPIPRHDTVYWYQQGPGQDPQFLISFYEKMQSDKGSIPDRFSAQQFSDYHSELNMSSLELGDSALYFCASRTSSDNEQFFGPGTRLTVL.

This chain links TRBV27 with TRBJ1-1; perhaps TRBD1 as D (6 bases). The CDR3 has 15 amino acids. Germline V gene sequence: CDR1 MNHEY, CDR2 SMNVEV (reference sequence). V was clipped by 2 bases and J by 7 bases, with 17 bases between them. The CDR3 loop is CASSLRGRDTDEAFF. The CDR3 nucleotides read TGTGCCAGCAGTTTACGCGGCCGGGACACGGATGAAGCTTTCTTT.

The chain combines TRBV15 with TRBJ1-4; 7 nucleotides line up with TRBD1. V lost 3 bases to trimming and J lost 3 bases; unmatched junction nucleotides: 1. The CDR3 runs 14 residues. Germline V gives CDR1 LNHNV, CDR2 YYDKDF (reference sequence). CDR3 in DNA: TGTGCCACCAGCAGGGGACAGTCTAATGAAAAACTGTTTTTT. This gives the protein CATSRGQSNEKLFF.

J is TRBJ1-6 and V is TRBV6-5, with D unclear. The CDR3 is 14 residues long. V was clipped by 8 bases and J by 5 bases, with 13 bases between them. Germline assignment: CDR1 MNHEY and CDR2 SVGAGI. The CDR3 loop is CASYFGQNNSPLHF. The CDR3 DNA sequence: TGTGCCAGCTATTTTGGGCAGAATAATTCACCCCTCCACTTT.

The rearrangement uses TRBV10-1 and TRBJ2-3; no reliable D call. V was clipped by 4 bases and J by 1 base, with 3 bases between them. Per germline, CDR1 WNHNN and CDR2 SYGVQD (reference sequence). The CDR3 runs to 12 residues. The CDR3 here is CASSVGTDTQYF. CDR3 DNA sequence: TGCGCCAGCAGTGTCGGCACAGATACGCAGTATTTT.